The source of this TCR beta chain is a study of blood T cell repertoires in COVID-19. The wider study: The United States, Italy and Spain provided the acute and convalescent COVID-19 samples. In each case, the material was cDNA or gDNA derived from T cells, B-cell-depleted T cells, or PBMCs.

This clone was observed once. The CDR3 is made up of 15 amino acids. Germline values: CDR1 LNHDA, CDR2 SQIVND (reference sequence). J was trimmed by 5 bases and V by 0 bases; bases with no gene match: 4. As originally analysed: From reference gene primer amplification, estimates of nucleated cell counts were derived. Assay used: immunoSEQ multiplex PCR; TCRdb lists only in-frame clones, some missing. The V and J calls and the clone size are those of that table, but D and trimming were determined from the DNA. The profile shows some 95,000 clones, about nine tenths of them singletons. The sequenced sample was peripheral blood. The chain joins TRBV19 to TRBJ2-5; 9 nucleotides agree with TRBD1. The receptor was derived from a human donor with active COVID-19. The donor label of this sample is uncertain. The CDR3 nucleotides are TGTGCCAGTAGTATAGAGGGGGACAGGGCGGAGACCCAGTACTTC. It is translated as CASSIEGDRAETQYF.